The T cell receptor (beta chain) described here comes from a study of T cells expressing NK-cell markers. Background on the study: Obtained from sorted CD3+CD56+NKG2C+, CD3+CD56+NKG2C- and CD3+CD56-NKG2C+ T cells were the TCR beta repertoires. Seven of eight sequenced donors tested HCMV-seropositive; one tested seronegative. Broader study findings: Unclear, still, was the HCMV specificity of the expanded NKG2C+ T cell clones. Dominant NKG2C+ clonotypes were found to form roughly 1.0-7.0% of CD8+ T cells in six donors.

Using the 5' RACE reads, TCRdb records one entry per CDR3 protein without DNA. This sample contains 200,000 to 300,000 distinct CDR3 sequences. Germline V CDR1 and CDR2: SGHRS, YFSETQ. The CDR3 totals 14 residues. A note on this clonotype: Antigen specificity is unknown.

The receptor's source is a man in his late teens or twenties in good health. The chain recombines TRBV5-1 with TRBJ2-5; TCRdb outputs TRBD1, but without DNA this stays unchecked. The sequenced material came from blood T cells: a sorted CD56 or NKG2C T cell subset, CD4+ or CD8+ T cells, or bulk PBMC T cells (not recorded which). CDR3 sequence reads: CASSLGQVFETQYF.